This TCR beta chain comes out of a study of blood T cell repertoires in COVID-19. Study information: T cells, B-cell-depleted T cells, or PBMCs provided the cDNA or gDNA that served as material.

Germline V gene data show CDR1 as SGHTA and CDR2 as FQGNSA. The CDR3 runs 16 residues. The V gene end was trimmed by 6 bases and the J gene end by 5 bases; junction bases not matched to a gene: 10. The authors' processing: How many nucleated cells were present was estimated from reference gene primer amplification. Generated by immunoSEQ multiplex PCR, the TCRdb table keeps only in-frame clones and is missing some. D and trimming come from the DNA, and the V and J calls and clone size come from that table. The sample shows some 180,000 clones, nearly 90% of them seen only once. Sequencing input: peripheral blood. This TCR was sampled from a man aged 50-60 years with acute or convalescent COVID-19. The chain joins TRBV7-2 to TRBJ2-1; 10 bases align to TRBD2. The CDR3 bases are TGTGCCAGCAGATATAGCGGGAGGTCCCCCCACAATGAGCAGTTCTTC. Its translation is CASRYSGRSPHNEQFF.